This record concerns one T cell receptor (beta chain) sequence. This sample is part of a study of blood T cell repertoires in COVID-19. Background on the study: In each case, the material was cDNA or gDNA derived from T cells, B-cell-depleted T cells, or PBMCs.

Measured with immunoSEQ multiplex PCR; TCRdb has only the in-frame clones, and not every one. The sample lists roughly 40,000 clones, approximately 80% seen once, with approximately 61% in the top ten. The CDR3 contains 17 residues. The germline CDR1 and CDR2 sequences are LNHDA and SQIVND (reference sequence). With 3 bases removed from V and 2 bases from J, the gap between germline ends came to 19 bases. The TCR originated in a man older than 75 with acute or convalescent COVID-19. The sample taken for sequencing was peripheral blood. The chain uses TRBV19 and TRBJ2-5; TRBD1 is a possible D gene (6 bases). The CDR3 reads CASSMRTEGLAQETQYF. CDR3 sequence (DNA): TGTGCCAGTAGTATGCGGACAGAGGGTTTGGCACAAGAGACCCAGTACTTC.